This is a list of T cell receptor beta chains from one sample in a study of T cells in Graves' hyperthyroidism and ophthalmopathy. TCRdb re-called the multiplex PCR reads through MiXCR, storing one row per CDR3 protein. There are 370,000 or so distinct CDR3 sequences in the sample; roughly 25% occur only once, and over 70% lies in the top ten. Sequencing input: blood. These receptor sequences come from a man in his fifties or sixties with Graves' hyperthyroidism. CDR3s include the opening cysteine and the closing phenylalanine or tryptophan. D genes are given only for firm matches.

V	D	CDR3
TRBV11-1	TRBD2	CASRPLAGESYNEQFF
TRBV2	-	CASSRRASYEQFF
TRBV28	-	CASSWNEQFF
TRBV6-1	-	CASSTRRTEKLFF
TRBV7-2	-	CASSSSGAGTDTQYF
TRBV19	-	CASSSPGQQPQHF
TRBV24-1	-	CATSDLKGAGNEQFF
TRBV20-1	-	CSARKGAPGDEQYF
TRBV6-1	TRBD2	CASSKTSGPSGDTQYF
TRBV5-1	TRBD1	CASSSSRDRGPYNEQFF
TRBV27	TRBD1	CASSGRDRGIHEQYF
TRBV29-1	-	CSVGALEDTQYF
TRBV5-1	-	CASSVERTALSYEQYF
TRBV7-9	-	CASSSSGLGDTEAFF
TRBV20-1	-	CSASVRTDFTYEQYF
TRBV20-1	-	CSVAGSDTQYF
TRBV27	TRBD1	CASSLANTGGLSYEQYF
TRBV20-1	TRBD1	CSARDSWGQGYETQYF
TRBV12-3/TRBV12-4	-	CASSQGSEVSKLFF
TRBV5-6	-	CASSFGAIVQETQYF
TRBV20-1	-	CSARVEPDTQYF
TRBV2	-	CASSAQGSTEAFF
TRBV3-1	-	CASSHGPHNEQFF
TRBV18	-	CASSPILGGNKDNEQFF
TRBV24-1	TRBD1	CATSDPRAGGGYGYTF